This T cell receptor (beta chain) was documented in a study of CD8+ T cells in alopecia areata. Across the whole study: Scoring of severity for treated patients was based on percentage of affected scalp area. Study-level points and caveats: Sequences from scalp samples also cover resident alphabeta T cells of normal skin.

The CDR3 is made up of 13 amino acids. V lost 5 bases to trimming and J lost 4 bases, with 11 bases between them. Germline CDR1 and CDR2: SEHNR and FQNEAQ (reference sequence). cDNA prepared by RNA extraction and subsequent reverse transcription served as the template for sequencing. This table comes from immunoSEQ multiplex PCR, and its TCRdb copy is limited to in-frame clones, with some not included. The data hold 150,000 to 200,000 clones, with just under 65% observed a single time. As for treatment: oral pan-JAK inhibitor, 5-10 mg twice daily. Comments on this clone: Its target is not known.

V usage is TRBV7-9 and J usage is TRBJ1-2; D gene uncertain. The receptor comes from a human donor with alopecia areata. The specimen comprised CD4+ T cells sorted from blood, sampled between weeks 49 and 50, from a patient treated with tofacitinib. The CDR3 reads CASSQSKTYGYTF. The CDR3 bases are TGTGCCAGCAGCCAGAGTAAAACCTATGGCTACACCTTC.